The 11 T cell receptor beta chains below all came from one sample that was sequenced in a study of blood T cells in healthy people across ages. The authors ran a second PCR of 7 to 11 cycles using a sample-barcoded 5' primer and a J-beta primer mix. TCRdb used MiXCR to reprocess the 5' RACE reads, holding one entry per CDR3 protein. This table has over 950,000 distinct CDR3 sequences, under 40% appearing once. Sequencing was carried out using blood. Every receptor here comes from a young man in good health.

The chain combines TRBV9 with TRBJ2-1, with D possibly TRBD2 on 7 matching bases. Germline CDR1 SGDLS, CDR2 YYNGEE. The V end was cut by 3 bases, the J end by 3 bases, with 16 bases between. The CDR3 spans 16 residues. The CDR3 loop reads CASSALEGGVYNEQFF. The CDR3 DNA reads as TGTGCCAGCAGCGCCCTCGAAGGGGGGGTCTACAATGAGCAGTTCTTC.

This CDR3 is CASSLEGLRYNEQFF. The CDR3 nucleotides read TGTGCCAGCAGTTTGGAGGGGCTCAGATACAATGAGCAGTTCTTC. The chain is built from TRBV27 and TRBJ2-1; the D gene is possibly TRBD2 (6 bases). Looked up from germline, CDR1 is MNHEY and CDR2 is SMNVEV (reference sequence). There are 15 residues in the CDR3. The V and J ends lost 3 bases and 4 bases respectively, with 13 bases between them.

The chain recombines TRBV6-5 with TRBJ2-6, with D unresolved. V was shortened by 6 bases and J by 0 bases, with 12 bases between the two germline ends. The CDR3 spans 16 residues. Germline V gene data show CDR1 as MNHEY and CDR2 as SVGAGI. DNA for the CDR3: TGTGCCAGCAGCCACCTACAGTACTCTGGGGCCAACGTCCTGACTTTC. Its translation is CASSHLQYSGANVLTF.

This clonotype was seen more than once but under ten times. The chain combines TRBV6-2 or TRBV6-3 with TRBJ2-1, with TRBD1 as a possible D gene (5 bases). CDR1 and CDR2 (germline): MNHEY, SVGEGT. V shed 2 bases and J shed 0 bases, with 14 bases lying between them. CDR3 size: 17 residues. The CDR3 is CASSYLDRGVSYNEQFF. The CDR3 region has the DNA TGTGCCAGCAGTTACCTCGACAGAGGAGTCTCCTACAATGAGCAGTTCTTC.

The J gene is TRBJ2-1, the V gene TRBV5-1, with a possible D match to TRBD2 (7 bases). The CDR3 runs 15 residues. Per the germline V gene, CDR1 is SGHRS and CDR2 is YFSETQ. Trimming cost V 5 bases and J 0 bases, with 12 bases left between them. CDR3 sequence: CASRWGGTSYNEQFF. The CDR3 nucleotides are TGCGCCAGCAGATGGGGGGGCACCTCCTACAATGAGCAGTTCTTC. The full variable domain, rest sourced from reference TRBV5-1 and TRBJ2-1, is KAGVTQTPRYLIKTRGQQVTLSCSPISGHRSVSWYQQTPGQGLQFLFEYFSETQRNKGNFPGRFSGRQFSNSRSEMNVSTLELGDSALYLCASRWGGTSYNEQFFGPGTRLTVL.

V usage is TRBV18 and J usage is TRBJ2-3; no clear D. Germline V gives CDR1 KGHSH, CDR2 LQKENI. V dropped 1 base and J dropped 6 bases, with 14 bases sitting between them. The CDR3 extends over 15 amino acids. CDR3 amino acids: CASSPRAAAGDTQYF. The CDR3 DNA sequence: TGTGCCAGCTCACCACGGGCAGCCGCCGGGGATACGCAGTATTTT.

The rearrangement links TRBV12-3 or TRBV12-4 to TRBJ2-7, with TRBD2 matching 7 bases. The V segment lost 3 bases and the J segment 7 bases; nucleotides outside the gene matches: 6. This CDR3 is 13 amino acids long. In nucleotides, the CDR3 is TGTGCCAGCAGTTTGCTGAGGGAGGGGGAGCAGTACTTC. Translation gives CASSLLREGEQYF.

The CDR3 DNA follows: TGCGCCAGCAAGGGAGACACTGAAGCTTTCTTT. Amino acid sequence: CASKGDTEAFF. The chain employs TRBV5-1 and TRBJ1-1; D call uncertain. CDR3 length: 11 amino acids. Trimming took 6 bases from V and 3 from J, leaving 6 bases between them. The germline CDR1 and CDR2 sequences are SGHRS and YFSETQ. The variable domain in full, completed from reference TRBV5-1 and TRBJ1-1, reads KAGVTQTPRYLIKTRGQQVTLSCSPISGHRSVSWYQQTPGQGLQFLFEYFSETQRNKGNFPGRFSGRQFSNSRSEMNVSTLELGDSALYLCASKGDTEAFFGQGTRLTVV.

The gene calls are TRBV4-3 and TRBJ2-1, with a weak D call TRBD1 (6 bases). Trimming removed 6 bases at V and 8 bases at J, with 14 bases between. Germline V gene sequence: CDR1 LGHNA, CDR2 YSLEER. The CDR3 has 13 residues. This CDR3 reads CASSQTGSDEQFF. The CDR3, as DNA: TGCGCCAGCAGTCAGACAGGTAGCGATGAGCAGTTCTTC.

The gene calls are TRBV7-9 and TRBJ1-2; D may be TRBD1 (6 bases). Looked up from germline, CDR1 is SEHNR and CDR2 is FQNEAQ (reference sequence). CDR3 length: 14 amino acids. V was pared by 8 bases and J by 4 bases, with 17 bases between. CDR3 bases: TGTGCCAGCGGCCCCGGATCAGGGGTCTATGGCTACACCTTC. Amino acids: CASGPGSGVYGYTF.

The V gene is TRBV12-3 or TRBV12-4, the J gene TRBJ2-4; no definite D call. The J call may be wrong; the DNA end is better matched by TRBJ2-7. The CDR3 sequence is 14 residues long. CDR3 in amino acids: CASSLGFSSYEQYF. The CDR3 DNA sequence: TGTGCCAGCAGTTTAGGGTTCAGTTCCTACGAGCAGTACTTC.